A selection of T cell receptor beta chains follows, all from one sample in a study of blood T cell repertoires in COVID-19. Some clones are missing from TCRdb's copy, which holds only in-frame ones; the method was immunoSEQ multiplex PCR. The sample includes roughly 250,000 clones, 60% to 75% of them seen just once. The specimen was peripheral blood. The receptors derive from a woman older than 75 with acute or convalescent COVID-19. CDR3s include the opening cysteine and the closing phenylalanine or tryptophan. A D gene is named only where the DNA matches it firmly. For some rows the clone size is stated as once, few or many, or as a class when expanded; others skip it.

J gene	clone size	V gene	D gene	CDR3 DNA	CDR3 protein
TRBJ1-2	NA	TRBV28	TRBD1	TGTGCCAGCAGTCCGAGGACAGGGGCGGCGAAGGGCTACACCTTC	CASSPRTGAAKGYTF
TRBJ1-2	NA	TRBV10-3	NA	TGTGCCATCAGTCGTGGAGGGGCTGCAAACTATGGCTACACCTTC	CAISRGGAANYGYTF
TRBJ2-4	NA	TRBV19	NA	TGTGCCACCTCACAGGGAAGTTTGGCCAAAAACATTCAGTACTTC	CATSQGSLAKNIQYF
TRBJ1-1	NA	TRBV3-1/TRBV3-2	NA	TGTGCCAGCAGCTTACAGGGAAACGGGGGGGGAGCTTTCTTT	CASSLQGNGGGAFF
TRBJ2-7	NA	TRBV21-1	NA	TGTGCCAGCAGCCTACGACAGGGAGAGTACTACGAGCAGTACTTC	CASSLRQGEYYEQYF
TRBJ2-4	NA	TRBV7-8	NA	TGTGCCAGCAGCTTAGAGGGGACACGCCTAGCCAAAAACATTCAGTACTTC	CASSLEGTRLAKNIQYF
TRBJ2-7	NA	TRBV7-2	TRBD1	TGTGCCAGCAGCCCCCCGATGGACAGGGCTGCCGAGCAGTACTTC	CASSPPMDRAAEQYF
TRBJ2-5	NA	TRBV6-5	TRBD1	TGTGCCAGCAGTTTGGACAGGGCAGAGACCCAGTACTTC	CASSLDRAETQYF
TRBJ2-3	once	TRBV5-1	TRBD2	TGCGCCAGCAGCTTACCGAGCGGGAGGACAGATACGCAGTATTTT	CASSLPSGRTDTQYF
TRBJ2-7	NA	TRBV7-2	NA	TGTGCCAGCAGCTACGGATGGACTGGGTACGGCGAGCAGTACTTC	CASSYGWTGYGEQYF
TRBJ2-7	NA	TRBV20-1	NA	TGCAGTGCTAGTGAGGGGCTGAACTCCTACGAGCAGTACTTC	CSASEGLNSYEQYF
TRBJ2-2	NA	TRBV5-1	TRBD1	TGCGCCAGCAGCTACAATCCCGGGACAGGCACCGGGGAGCTGTTTTTT	CASSYNPGTGTGELFF
TRBJ1-5	NA	TRBV19	TRBD1	TGTGCCAGTAGTCGACCGGGACAGGGGGCAAATCAGCCCCAGCATTTT	CASSRPGQGANQPQHF
TRBJ1-1	NA	TRBV7-9	NA	TGTGCCAGCAGCTTAGTTCGGGGGAACACTGAAGCTTTCTTT	CASSLVRGNTEAFF
TRBJ1-5	NA	TRBV4-3	NA	TGCGCCAGCAGCCAAGATTATCGAAGCGGGAAGGGGAAGCCCCAGCATTTT	CASSQDYRSGKGKPQHF
TRBJ1-2	NA	TRBV27	NA	TGTGCCAGCAGTTTAGGGGGCAGGGGCATCTATGGCTACACCTTC	CASSLGGRGIYGYTF
TRBJ1-6	once	TRBV4-3	NA	TGCGCCAGCAGCCAGAGGACAGACCTCAATTCACCCCTCCACTTT	CASSQRTDLNSPLHF
TRBJ2-1	NA	TRBV5-1	TRBD2	TGCGCCAGCAGCTCCATGGGGGGGTGGGAGTACAATGAGCAGTTCTTC	CASSSMGGWEYNEQFF
TRBJ1-2	few	TRBV6-4	TRBD1	TGTGCCAGCACCCCTACAGGGGGCGCGGGGAATGGCTACACCTTC	CASTPTGGAGNGYTF
TRBJ1-1	NA	TRBV12-3/TRBV12-4	NA	TGTGCCAGCAGTGTGAGTGGCGGGGCTGAAGCTTTCTTT	CASSVSGGAEAFF
TRBJ2-5	NA	TRBV7-2	TRBD2	TGTGCCAGCAGCCCGTCTGGGGGGGCCCAGTACTTC	CASSPSGGAQYF
TRBJ1-6	NA	TRBV18	NA	TGTGCCAGCTCAAGACGTGGCAGTACAGATAATTCACCCCTCCACTTT	CASSRRGSTDNSPLHF
TRBJ1-2	few	TRBV7-9	TRBD1	TGTGCCAGCAGCTCATGGACAGGGGGCTCCTATGGCTACACCTTC	CASSSWTGGSYGYTF
TRBJ2-7	NA	TRBV5-4	NA	TGTGCCAGCAGCTTATCCGCGGGGAGCTCCTACGAGCAGTACTTC	CASSLSAGSSYEQYF
TRBJ2-7	NA	TRBV5-1	NA	TGCGCCAGCAGCTTGGACAGGAGCTCCTACGAGCAGTACTTC	CASSLDRSSYEQYF
TRBJ1-1	few	TRBV12-3/TRBV12-4	TRBD1	TGTGCCAGCAGTTTTTTCCGGGACAGTGAAGCTTTCTTT	CASSFFRDSEAFF
TRBJ1-2	NA	TRBV3-1/TRBV3-2	TRBD1	TGTGCCAGCAGCCAAACCTACAGGGGGCGCTTCTACCCCCATGGCTACACCTTC	CASSQTYRGRFYPHGYTF
TRBJ2-7	NA	TRBV6-2/TRBV6-3	TRBD2	TGTGCCAGCAGTTACTCGTTGGCGGGAGTATCCTACGAGCAGTACTTC	CASSYSLAGVSYEQYF
TRBJ2-2	NA	TRBV6-5	NA	TGTGCCAGCAGGAATCTCCGGACACAGGCCGGGGAGCTGTTTTTT	CASRNLRTQAGELFF
TRBJ2-5	NA	TRBV7-9	TRBD1	TGTGCCAGCAGCTTACCGGGACAGGGGGCCGAGACCCAGTACTTC	CASSLPGQGAETQYF
TRBJ1-6	NA	TRBV18	NA	TGTGCCAGCTCACCACGGGGAGGCGAACCCCTCCACTTT	CASSPRGGEPLHF
TRBJ2-7	NA	TRBV11-3	NA	TGTGCCAGCAGCCCTGGGGATGGGCGGGGCGACTACGAGCAGTACTTC	CASSPGDGRGDYEQYF
TRBJ1-6	NA	TRBV7-3	NA	TGTGCCAGCAGCCTCTCGACAGAGAATTCACCCCTCCACTTT	CASSLSTENSPLHF
TRBJ2-6	NA	TRBV18	NA	TGTGCCAGCTCACCCGAGAGCTCTGGGGCCAACGTCCTGACTTTC	CASSPESSGANVLTF
TRBJ1-5	NA	TRBV18	NA	TGTGCCAGCTCAGACCACAGGGATCAGCCCCAGCATTTT	CASSDHRDQPQHF
TRBJ1-5	NA	TRBV4-1	TRBD1	TGCGCCAGCAGCCAAGATGCCGGACAGGGGTTTTATCAGCCCCAGCATTTT	CASSQDAGQGFYQPQHF